These 21 T cell receptor beta chains came from one sample sequenced in a study of blood T cell repertoires in COVID-19. Sequenced by immunoSEQ multiplex PCR; TCRdb stores in-frame clones only, minus some. The sample lists about 160,000 clones; over 85% were seen once. Sequenced sample: peripheral blood. The receptors here all came from a woman aged 45-60 years with acute or convalescent COVID-19.

The chain couples TRBV24-1 to TRBJ2-2; D is uncertain. V shed 4 bases and J shed 2 bases, with 13 bases lying between them. Germline lookup yields CDR1 KGHDR and CDR2 SFDVKD. This CDR3 comprises 16 residues. As DNA, the CDR3 is TGTGCCACCAGTGACCTGACTGTGAAAAACACCGGGGAGCTGTTTTTT. Translation: CATSDLTVKNTGELFF.

The rearrangement links TRBV2 to TRBJ1-6; 7 bases are shared with TRBD1. This CDR3 region has 15 residues. Germline V gene sequence: CDR1 SNHLY, CDR2 FYNNEI. The V segment lost 5 bases and the J segment 5 bases; nucleotides outside the gene matches: 6. This CDR3 reads CASSFRQGDNSPLHF. The CDR3 nucleotides are TGTGCCAGCAGTTTTAGACAGGGTGATAATTCACCCCTCCACTTT.

The V and J genes are TRBV11-2 and TRBJ1-5, with D possibly matching TRBD1 (5 bases). CDR1 SGHAT and CDR2 FQNNGV come from the germline V gene. Trimming left V 5 bases short and J 3 bases short, with 8 bases between. This CDR3 comprises 13 residues. CDR3 in DNA: TGTGCCAGCAGCCCGACAGACAATCAGCCCCAGCATTTT. This codes for CASSPTDNQPQHF.

V is TRBV5-4 and J is TRBJ1-6; D is unclear. Trimming took 0 bases from V and 8 from J, leaving 9 bases between them. Per germline, CDR1 SGHNT and CDR2 YYREEE (reference sequence). The CDR3 length is 14 residues. The CDR3 DNA reads as TGTGCCAGCAGCTTGGAACATGTCGATTCACCCCTCCACTTT. Residues: CASSLEHVDSPLHF.

DNA for the CDR3: TGTGCCAGCAGCTGGGGGACAGGGGGTAAAGGCTATGGCTACACCTTC. Translating gives CASSWGTGGKGYGYTF. The V gene is TRBV5-6, the J gene TRBJ1-2; TRBD1 matches at 11 bases. CDR1 and CDR2 (germline): SGHDT, YYEEEE. J gave up 4 bases and V 3 bases, and 8 bases lay outside the gene matches. CDR3 length equals 16 residues.

The count of this clone is one. The J gene is TRBJ2-7, the V gene TRBV4-3, with 9 bases aligning to TRBD2. Trimming took 0 bases from V and 4 from J; bases not matched to a gene: 16. The CDR3 totals 19 residues. Germline V gives CDR1 LGHNA, CDR2 YSLEER. The CDR3 region is CASSQDLNVAGVLLYEQYF. DNA of the CDR3: TGCGCCAGCAGCCAAGATCTCAATGTAGCGGGGGTCCTCCTATACGAGCAGTACTTC.

This sequence joins TRBV27 and TRBJ2-2; D perhaps matches TRBD1 (6 bases). The CDR3 consists of 16 residues. Per the germline V gene, CDR1 is MNHEY and CDR2 is SMNVEV (reference sequence). Trimming stripped 5 bases from V and 4 bases from J, with 17 bases between. The CDR3 DNA is TGTGCCAGCAGTCCGCGTGGGGGCGTGATCACCGGGGAGCTGTTTTTT. The encoded protein is CASSPRGGVITGELFF.

Only a few counts were recorded for this clone. This chain links TRBV3-1 (or the pseudogene TRBV3-2) with TRBJ1-1, with D possibly matching TRBD1 (6 bases). This CDR3 is 16 amino acids long. The germline CDR1 and CDR2 sequences are LGHDT and YNNKEL (reference sequence). V shed 1 base and J shed 5 bases, with 17 bases lying between them. CDR3 in amino acids: CASSQVPLGAGTEAFF. The CDR3 nucleotides read TGTGCCAGCAGCCAAGTCCCCTTGGGGGCCGGGACTGAAGCTTTCTTT.

The genes are TRBV12-3 or TRBV12-4 and TRBJ2-7; D unclear. Trimming took 3 bases from V and 3 from J, leaving 3 bases between them. The CDR3 length is 11 residues. Here the CDR3 DNA reads TGTGCCAGCAGTTTCAGCTACGAGCAGTACTTC. This gives the protein CASSFSYEQYF.

The V and J genes are TRBV3-1 (or the pseudogene TRBV3-2) and TRBJ1-1; maybe TRBD1 (5 bases). CDR1 is LGHDT, CDR2 YNNKEL, per germline (reference sequence). This CDR3 is built from 14 residues. The V and J ends lost 1 base and 4 bases respectively, with 10 bases between them. CDR3 bases: TGTGCCAGCAGCCAAGTGGGGGGTCGCACTGAAGCTTTCTTT. Translation gives CASSQVGGRTEAFF.

The CDR3 region has the DNA TGCGCCAGCAGCCAAGATCCGACTAGCGGGTTCACAGATACGCAGTATTTT. Amino acids: CASSQDPTSGFTDTQYF. V and J are TRBV4-3 and TRBJ2-3; 10 bases match TRBD2. The germline V gene encodes CDR1 LGHNA and CDR2 YSLEER. V lost 0 bases and J lost 2; bases outside the gene matches: 5. The CDR3 extends over 17 amino acids.

The rearrangement uses TRBV19 and TRBJ2-1, with D maybe TRBD2 (6 bases). Germline V gives CDR1 LNHDA, CDR2 SQIVND (reference sequence). The CDR3 consists of 15 residues. V was pared by 2 bases and J by 4 bases, with 12 bases between. CDR3 in DNA: TGTGCCAGTAGTATATACGGGGGACCTTACAATGAGCAGTTCTTC. Protein: CASSIYGGPYNEQFF.

The V gene is TRBV18, the J gene TRBJ2-5; no clear D gene. In germline, CDR1 is KGHSH, CDR2 LQKENI. Trimming pared 1 base from V and 6 bases from J, leaving 15 bases between. The CDR3 has 15 amino acids. This CDR3 reads CASSPLARSLKTQYF. DNA for the CDR3: TGTGCCAGCTCACCACTCGCGCGCTCACTGAAGACCCAGTACTTC.

The CDR3 reads CSSRSGTGNTGELFF. The CDR3 DNA reads as TGCAGCTCACGATCCGGGACAGGGAATACCGGGGAGCTGTTTTTT. This chain links TRBV29-1 with TRBJ2-2, with TRBD1 identical over 9 bases. CDR1 is SQVTM and CDR2 is ANQGSEA in the germline V gene. The CDR3 extends over 15 amino acids. The V gene end was trimmed by 8 bases and the J gene end by 5 bases; junction bases not matched to a gene: 12.

The V gene is TRBV5-6, the J gene TRBJ2-7; 8 bases align to TRBD1. CDR3 length: 14 amino acids. The ends lost 0 bases at V and 5 bases at J; junction bases unmatched: 4. The germline gives CDR1 SGHDT, CDR2 YYEEEE. CDR3 nucleotide sequence: TGTGCCAGCAGCTTGGGACAGGGGTTCCACGAGCAGTACTTC. Protein product: CASSLGQGFHEQYF.

The V and J genes are TRBV6-5 and TRBJ1-4; D is perhaps TRBD1 (5 bases). Germline V gene lookup returns CDR1 MNHEY and CDR2 SVGAGI. Trimming removed 1 base at V and 7 bases at J, with 13 bases between. This CDR3 contains 15 residues. CDR3 loop: CASSYLGQDSEKLFF. In nucleotides, the CDR3 is TGTGCCAGCAGTTACTTGGGGCAGGATAGTGAAAAACTGTTTTTT.

This clone appeared a single time. V usage is TRBV3-1 (or the pseudogene TRBV3-2) and J usage is TRBJ1-1, with 7 bases that match TRBD1. CDR3 length equals 16 residues. The ends lost 4 bases at V and 2 bases at J; junction bases unmatched: 10. The germline V gene encodes CDR1 LGHDT and CDR2 YNNKEL (reference sequence). CDR3 amino acids: CASSPTTGRRNTEAFF. The CDR3 DNA is TGTGCCAGCAGCCCCACGACAGGGAGGAGAAACACTGAAGCTTTCTTT.

The V call is TRBV5-4, the J call TRBJ1-1; D gene ambiguous. This CDR3 comprises 13 residues. Trimming removed 4 bases at V and 3 bases at J, with 10 bases between. Looked up from germline, CDR1 is SGHNT and CDR2 is YYREEE (reference sequence). CDR3 region: CASSEPPDTEAFF. In nucleotides, the CDR3 is TGTGCCAGCAGCGAACCTCCGGACACTGAAGCTTTCTTT.

This clone was counted a single time. The rearrangement links TRBV19 to TRBJ2-1; a weak D match, TRBD2 (6 bases). The CDR3 covers 12 residues. Per germline, CDR1 LNHDA and CDR2 SQIVND (reference sequence). Trimming pared 10 bases from V and 4 bases from J, leaving 11 bases between. CDR3 region: CATQSGYNEQFF. The CDR3 DNA reads as TGTGCCACCCAGAGCGGGTACAATGAGCAGTTCTTC. The whole variable domain, filled in from reference TRBV19 and TRBJ2-1, reads DGGITQSPKYLFRKEGQNVTLSCEQNLNHDAMYWYRQDPGQGLRLIYYSQIVNDFQKGDIAEGYSVSREKKESFPLTVTSAQKNPTAFYLCATQSGYNEQFFGPGTRLTVL.

The CDR3 protein is CASSAYRGDTEAFF. The CDR3 nucleotides read TGTGCCAGTAGTGCCTACAGGGGCGACACTGAAGCTTTCTTT. This sequence joins TRBV19 and TRBJ1-1; TRBD1 matches at 7 bases. V lost 5 bases and J lost 3; bases outside the gene matches: 6. Germline V gene lookup returns CDR1 LNHDA and CDR2 SQIVND (reference sequence). The CDR3 runs 14 residues.

J is TRBJ1-2 and V is TRBV25-1, with 7 bases aligning to TRBD1. With V trimmed by 5 bases and J by 6 bases, 6 bases remained unmatched. CDR1 and CDR2 (germline): MGHDK, SYGVNS. The CDR3 length is 13 residues. CDR3 protein: CASSPDRDHGYTF. The CDR3 DNA reads as TGTGCCAGCAGTCCCGACAGGGATCATGGCTACACCTTC.